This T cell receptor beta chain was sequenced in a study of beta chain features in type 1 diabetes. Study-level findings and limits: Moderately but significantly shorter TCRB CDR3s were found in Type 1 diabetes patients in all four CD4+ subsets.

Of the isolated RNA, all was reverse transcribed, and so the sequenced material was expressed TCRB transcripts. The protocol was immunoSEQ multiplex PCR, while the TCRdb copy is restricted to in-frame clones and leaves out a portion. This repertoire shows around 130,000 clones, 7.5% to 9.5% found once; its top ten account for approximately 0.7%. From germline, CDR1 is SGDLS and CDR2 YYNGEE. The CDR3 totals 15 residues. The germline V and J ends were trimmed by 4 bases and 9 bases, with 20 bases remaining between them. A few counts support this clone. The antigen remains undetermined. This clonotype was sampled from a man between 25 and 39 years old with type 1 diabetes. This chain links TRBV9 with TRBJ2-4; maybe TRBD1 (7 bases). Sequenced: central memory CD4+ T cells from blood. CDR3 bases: TGTGCCAGCAGCCCGCAGGGGACAGTGGGGGGCATTCAGTACTTC. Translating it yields CASSPQGTVGGIQYF.